These 27 T cell receptor beta chains originate from one sample sequenced in a study of blood T cells in healthy people across ages. PCR was performed a second time for about 7 to 12 cycles using a sample-barcoded 5' primer and a J-beta primer mix. A single record per CDR3 protein comes from TCRdb applying MiXCR to the 5' RACE reads. This sample has fewer than 2,000,000 distinct CDR3 sequences, with about 39% found just once. Specimen: blood. Every receptor here comes from a human donor in good health.

CDR3 sequence (DNA): TGCGCCAGCAGCCAAGGGACTAGCGGGGGGGCCTACAATGAGCAGTACTTC. This translates into CASSQGTSGGAYNEQYF. This chain joins TRBV4-3 and TRBJ2-5; TRBD2 aligns across 15 bases. The CDR3 spans 17 residues. V shed 1 base and J 11 bases; nucleotides not matched to a gene: 11. In germline, CDR1 is LGHNA, CDR2 YSLEER.

The CDR3 DNA reads TGCAGTGCTCTCCTCCCGGGACTAGCGGGGGTCCAAGAGACGCAGTATTTT. Protein sequence: CSALLPGLAGVQETQYF. The chain couples TRBV20-1 to TRBJ2-3, with 14 bases identical to TRBD2. The germline V gene encodes CDR1 DFQATT and CDR2 SNEGSKA (reference sequence). V lost 5 bases and J lost 9; bases outside the gene matches: 16. The CDR3 is 17 residues long.

The chain links TRBV3-1 to TRBJ1-1; weak D call: TRBD1 (5 bases). The CDR3 extends over 14 amino acids. The germline CDR1 and CDR2 sequences are LGHDT and YNNKEL (reference sequence). Trimming took off 0 bases at V and 6 bases at J, with 11 bases between the two ends. CDR3 coding DNA: TGTGCCAGCAGCCAAGATACCAGGGCGTCTGAAGCTTTCTTT. It specifies CASSQDTRASEAFF.

This clonotype was counted between two and nine times. V is TRBV10-3 and J is TRBJ2-3; 10 bases fit TRBD1. The CDR3 is 19 amino acids. CDR1 is ENHRY, CDR2 SYGVKD, per germline. V lost 7 bases, J lost 0 bases, and 16 bases stayed unmatched. CDR3 residues: CAINNLAGQGLASTDTQYF. Here the CDR3 DNA reads TGTGCCATCAATAACCTCGCGGGACAGGGGTTAGCGAGCACAGATACGCAGTATTTT.

This rearrangement joins TRBV4-3 to TRBJ2-7; the match to TRBD2 covers 11 bases. Germline trimming cut 3 bases from V and 0 bases from J; bases unmatched to any gene: 4. CDR1 LGHNA and CDR2 YSLEER come from the germline V gene. CDR3 size: 16 residues. The DNA for the CDR3 is TGCGCCAGCAGCCATCGACTAGCGGGGAGCTCCTACGAGCAGTACTTC. Encoded protein: CASSHRLAGSSYEQYF.

The rearrangement links TRBV7-2 to TRBJ2-2, with TRBD2 matching 8 bases. V was clipped by 3 bases and J by 0 bases; unmatched bases: 3. Germline CDR1 SGHTA, CDR2 FQGNSA. The CDR3 loop spans 16 amino acids. The chain's CDR3 is CASSLRLASNTGELFF. The CDR3 DNA is TGTGCCAGCAGCTTGAGACTAGCGTCGAACACCGGGGAGCTGTTTTTT.

This clonotype was observed a few times. The rearrangement uses TRBV15 and TRBJ2-3; D is unclear. The CDR3 contains 18 residues. Per the germline V gene, CDR1 is LNHNV and CDR2 is YYDKDF (reference sequence). Trimming cost V 3 bases and J 10 bases, with 29 bases left between them. This chain's CDR3 is CATSRDPPVTSGGFAQYF. The CDR3 DNA follows: TGTGCCACCAGCAGGGACCCGCCGGTTACATCGGGTGGGTTTGCGCAGTATTTT.

The chain carries TRBV12-3 or TRBV12-4 and TRBJ1-5; D remains ambiguous. Trimming shortened V by 5 bases and J by 2 bases, and 13 bases separated the two germline ends. The CDR3 runs to 15 residues. As DNA, the CDR3 is TGTGCCAGCAGTCCACGAGGGTGGGGCAATCAGCCCCAGCATTTT. It translates to CASSPRGWGNQPQHF.

The chain joins TRBV29-1 to TRBJ2-1, with D perhaps being TRBD1 or TRBD2 (6 bases each). The V end lost 4 bases, the J end lost 5 bases, and 15 bases lay between the germline ends. Germline V CDR1 and CDR2: SQVTM, ANQGSEA. This CDR3 region has 14 residues. CDR3 sequence (DNA): TGCAGCGTTGCGAATAGGGGGGATGACAATGAGCAGTTCTTC. Translated: CSVANRGDDNEQFF.

For this clonotype: One junction end disagrees with the germline gene, perhaps due to a read error. The chain carries TRBV28 and TRBJ2-6; the D gene could be TRBD1 or TRBD2 (5 bases each). Per the germline V gene, CDR1 is MDHEN and CDR2 is SYDVKM. The CDR3 extends over 18 amino acids. CDR3 nucleotides: TGTGCCAACAGTTTCGGGGCTAGAGGTCGAGCGGGGGCCAACGTCCTGACTTTC. This sequence encodes CANSFGARGRAGANVLTF.

The chain employs TRBV20-1 and TRBJ2-1; 7 bases agree with TRBD2. Germline V CDR1 and CDR2: DFQATT, SNEGSKA (reference sequence). Losses at the gene ends were 7 bases for V and 0 bases for J; bases not matched to a gene: 9. CDR3 length equals 15 residues. CDR3 in amino acids: CSVASGGGSYNEQFF. The CDR3 DNA reads TGCAGTGTGGCTAGCGGAGGCGGCTCCTACAATGAGCAGTTCTTC.

The chain combines TRBV2 with TRBJ2-1, with 12 bases fitting TRBD1. V lost 5 bases to trimming and J lost 9 bases; unmatched junction nucleotides: 5. The CDR3 consists of 14 residues. Germline CDR1 reads SNHLY; CDR2 reads FYNNEI. The CDR3 sequence is CASSKGQGAIEQFF. The CDR3 nucleotides read TGTGCCAGCAGTAAGGGACAGGGGGCAATTGAGCAGTTCTTC.

This clonotype was seen a few times. The CDR3 sequence is CASSLLWDTEAFF. CDR3 sequence (DNA): TGTGCCAGCAGTTTATTATGGGACACTGAAGCTTTCTTT. This chain connects TRBV27 to TRBJ1-1; D is undetermined. CDR3 length: 13 amino acids. V lost 1 base and J 3 bases, leaving 6 bases between the germline ends. The germline V gene encodes CDR1 MNHEY and CDR2 SMNVEV (reference sequence).

In this sample, this clonotype turned up a few times. This sequence joins TRBV10-3 and TRBJ2-1, with TRBD1 identical over 9 bases. The J segment lost 5 bases and the V segment lost 2 bases, leaving 4 bases of the junction unmatched. CDR1 is ENHRY and CDR2 is SYGVKD in the germline V gene. The CDR3 spans 15 residues. The CDR3 DNA is TGTGCCATCAGTGAGCCCGGGACAGGGAACAATGAGCAGTTCTTC. The encoded protein is CAISEPGTGNNEQFF.

A few counts support this clonotype. The V call is TRBV4-3, the J call TRBJ2-1; TRBD2 agrees at 9 bases. The CDR3 extends over 16 amino acids. Germline V lookup: CDR1 LGHNA, CDR2 YSLEER. V shed 0 bases, J shed 4 bases, and the junction held 4 bases outside the gene matches. CDR3 residues: CASSQDRLAAYNEQFF. The CDR3 DNA sequence: TGCGCCAGCAGCCAAGATCGACTAGCGGCTTACAATGAGCAGTTCTTC.

V and J are TRBV29-1 and TRBJ2-2, with D possibly TRBD2 on 5 matching bases. The length of the CDR3 is 17 residues. Trimming cost V 2 bases and J 5 bases, with 21 bases left between them. The germline CDR1 and CDR2 sequences are SQVTM and ANQGSEA. DNA of the CDR3: TGCAGCGTTGAAAGCGGTCGCGAACAAAGGCTGACCGGGGAGCTGTTTTTT. As protein: CSVESGREQRLTGELFF.

This rearrangement joins TRBV11-2 to TRBJ2-7; tentative D call: TRBD1 (6 bases). The CDR3 has 15 amino acids. Germline assignment: CDR1 SGHAT and CDR2 FQNNGV. The V end lost 5 bases, the J end lost 2 bases, and 16 bases lay between the germline ends. The CDR3 DNA reads TGTGCCAGCAGCCCCTACACAGGGACCCCCTACGAGCAGTACTTC. Protein sequence: CASSPYTGTPYEQYF.

The CDR3 coding sequence is TGTGCCAGCAGCTTAGGAACAGCCCGCTTGGGCACCTTC. This translates into CASSLGTARLGTF. The chain joins TRBV7-9 to TRBJ1-2; D is ambiguous. Per the germline V gene, CDR1 is SEHNR and CDR2 is FQNEAQ (reference sequence). V dropped 1 base and J dropped 13 bases, with 16 bases sitting between them. The CDR3 loop spans 13 amino acids.

The chain uses TRBV10-3 and TRBJ2-2; 7 bases are shared with TRBD1. The germline gives CDR1 ENHRY, CDR2 SYGVKD. V shed 3 bases, J shed 0 bases, and the junction held 7 bases outside the gene matches. The CDR3 runs to 17 residues. For the CDR3, the DNA is TGTGCCATCAGTGAATACGGACAGGAAGCGAACACCGGGGAGCTGTTTTTT. It is translated as CAISEYGQEANTGELFF.

The gene calls are TRBV25-1 and TRBJ2-5, with D tentatively TRBD1 (5 bases). CDR3 length: 15 residues. V dropped 0 bases and J dropped 2 bases, with 10 bases sitting between them. In germline, CDR1 is MGHDK, CDR2 SYGVNS. The DNA of the CDR3 is TGTGCCAGCAGTGAATATAAAGGGGCTCAAGAGACCCAGTACTTC. It yields the protein CASSEYKGAQETQYF.

The gene calls are TRBV20-1 and TRBJ2-5; 8 bases map to TRBD1. Per germline, CDR1 DFQATT and CDR2 SNEGSKA (reference sequence). J lost 2 bases, V lost 0 bases, and 17 bases had no gene match. The CDR3 consists of 19 residues. The CDR3 spells CSARDQNLSGTGMQETQYF. The DNA for the CDR3 is TGCAGTGCTAGAGATCAAAACCTTTCGGGGACAGGAATGCAAGAGACCCAGTACTTC.

This clonotype occurred a few times. V is TRBV4-1 and J is TRBJ1-2; D might be TRBD1 (5 bases). Per germline, CDR1 MGHRA and CDR2 YSYEKL. V lost 0 bases and J lost 8, with 13 bases in between. The CDR3 sequence is 14 residues long. DNA of the CDR3: TGCGCCAGCAGCCAAGAAGGGCGAACAGGAGGCTACACCTTC. This encodes CASSQEGRTGGYTF.

About this clonotype itself: One end of the junction does not line up with germline, which may come from a read error. V is TRBV5-1 and J is TRBJ2-7; D is perhaps TRBD1 (6 bases). Germline V gene lookup returns CDR1 SGHRS and CDR2 YFSETQ. The CDR3 contains 13 residues. CDR3 in amino acids: CAGSPGTSYEQYF. Here the CDR3 DNA reads TGCGCCGGCAGCCCCGGGACATCCTACGAGCAGTACTTC.

This sequence joins TRBV12-3 or TRBV12-4 and TRBJ1-2; unclear D gene. CDR3 length equals 15 residues. Between the trimmed V and J ends, which lost 3 bases and 6 bases, there was a span of 17 bases. The DNA of the CDR3 is TGTGCCAGCAGTTTCTTGGGAAGAGGGTGCGATGGCTACACCTTC. This gives the protein CASSFLGRGCDGYTF.

The chain is built from TRBV20-1 and TRBJ1-1, with D perhaps TRBD1 (5 bases). Germline V gives CDR1 DFQATT, CDR2 SNEGSKA (reference sequence). With 3 bases removed from V and 12 bases from J, the gap between germline ends came to 20 bases. The CDR3 spans 13 residues. The CDR3 nucleotides are TGCAGTGCTAGTAGCCCCCAGGGTAAGGCGACTTTCTTT. The encoded protein is CSASSPQGKATFF.

The table lists this clonotype with a few counts. The chain combines TRBV4-2 with TRBJ2-6; TRBD1 agrees at 10 bases. Germline-derived CDR1 and CDR2 are LGHNA and YNFKEQ. The junction had 5 bases not matched to a gene; V was cut back by 1 base and J by 2 bases. The CDR3 spans 18 residues. As DNA, the CDR3 is TGTGCCAGCAGCCAAGTGGGACAGGGGATTGCTGGGGCCAACGTCCTGACTTTC. It yields the protein CASSQVGQGIAGANVLTF.

The chain couples TRBV3-1 to TRBJ2-1, with 9 bases aligning to TRBD2. Germline-derived CDR1 and CDR2 are LGHDT and YNNKEL (reference sequence). The ends lost 6 bases at V and 1 base at J; junction bases unmatched: 4. The CDR3 loop spans 15 amino acids. The CDR3 reads CASRNLAGSYNEQFF. The CDR3 DNA reads TGTGCCAGCAGAAACCTAGCGGGGTCCTACAATGAGCAGTTCTTC.